These 2 T cell receptor beta chains originate from one sample sequenced in a study of T cell responses to AZD1222 COVID-19 vaccine. Repertoires were generated with immunoSEQ multiplex PCR, while TCRdb's copy carries only in-frame clones and drops some. The profile shows about 94,000 clones, 88% of them singletons. Sample: peripheral blood, taken 28 days after the second AZD1222 dose. The receptors derive from an adult who received the AZD1222 COVID-19 vaccine.

V and J are TRBV7-9 and TRBJ2-2; D remains ambiguous. CDR1 and CDR2 from the germline V gene are SEHNR and FQNEAQ (reference sequence). The CDR3 length is 14 residues. The V end was cut by 4 bases, the J end by 5 bases, with 11 bases between. The CDR3 is CASSSKVSTGELFF. The CDR3 bases are TGTGCCAGCAGCTCGAAAGTCTCTACCGGGGAGCTGTTTTTT. The whole variable domain, filled in from reference TRBV7-9 and TRBJ2-2, reads DTGVSQNPRHKITKRGQNVTFRCDPISEHNRLYWYRQTLGQGPEFLTYFQNEAQLEKSRLLSDRFSAERPKGSFSTLEIQRTEQGDSAMYLCASSSKVSTGELFFGEGSRLTVL.

The J gene is TRBJ2-3, the V gene TRBV4-3; the match to TRBD1 covers 9 bases. Germline V gives CDR1 LGHNA, CDR2 YSLEER. J was trimmed by 5 bases and V by 0 bases; bases with no gene match: 6. This CDR3 has 16 amino acids. CDR3 sequence: CASSQDGTGRLDTQYF. CDR3 sequence (DNA): TGCGCCAGCAGCCAAGATGGGACAGGGCGGCTAGATACGCAGTATTTT.